Below are 4 T cell receptor beta chains sequenced from a single sample in a study of T cells in Graves' hyperthyroidism and ophthalmopathy. Amplification targeted TCR beta CDR3 regions from RNA transcripts. A set of HTBI primers served as the primers for a first-round RT-PCR of the TCR CDR3. TCRdb used MiXCR to reprocess the multiplex PCR reads, holding one entry per CDR3 protein. The repertoire has some 210,000 distinct CDR3 sequences, under 20% of them found once; the top ten carry roughly 50%. Specimen: blood. Receptor source: a man aged 50-60 years with Graves' hyperthyroidism.

The DNA for the CDR3 is TGTGCCAGCAGCCCCACCACCATCGCGCAGTATTTT. Amino acid sequence: CASSPTTIAQYF. V is TRBV11-2 and J is TRBJ2-3; the D is unclear. Trimming left V 5 bases short and J 10 bases short, with 13 bases between. The germline V gene has CDR1 SGHAT and CDR2 FQNNGV. The CDR3 is 12 residues long.

This clonotype was detected many times. This may come from a read error, since a much larger clone is one base off. The chain has TRBV6-2 or TRBV6-3 and TRBJ1-1; no clear D gene. Germline V gene sequence: CDR1 MNHEY, CDR2 SVGEGT. The CDR3 contains 11 residues. V lost 2 bases, J lost 6 bases, and 4 bases lay in between. The chain's CDR3 is CASSYPPEAFF. Here the CDR3 DNA reads TGTGCCAGCAGTTACCCCCCTGAAGCTTTCTTT.

This clonotype was counted only a few times. The chain joins TRBV5-4 to TRBJ2-3; 7 bases are shared with TRBD1. Germline V gives CDR1 SGHNT, CDR2 YYREEE (reference sequence). The CDR3 covers 16 residues. After removal of 0 bases from V and 4 bases from J, the junction contained 8 bases not matched to a gene. CDR3 sequence reads: CASSLGGQASADTQYF. The CDR3, as DNA: TGTGCCAGCAGCTTGGGCGGACAGGCCTCAGCAGATACGCAGTATTTT. Full variable domain (rest looked up from reference TRBV5-4 and TRBJ2-3): ETGVTQSPTHLIKTRGQQVTLRCSSQSGHNTVSWYQQALGQGPQFIFQYYREEENGRGNFPPRFSGLQFPNYSSELNVNALELDDSALYLCASSLGGQASADTQYFGPGTRLTVL.

There are many counts of this clonotype. This sequence joins TRBV20-1 and TRBJ2-1; 8 bases are a match to TRBD2. Germline values: CDR1 DFQATT, CDR2 SNEGSKA (reference sequence). There are 15 residues in the CDR3. The ends lost 6 bases at V and 0 bases at J; junction bases unmatched: 7. The CDR3 protein is CSASKAGVSYNEQFF. Written as DNA, the CDR3 is TGCAGTGCGTCTAAAGCGGGAGTCTCCTACAATGAGCAGTTCTTC.